A selection of T cell receptor beta chains follows, all from one sample in a study of OX40 agonist ivuxolimab in advanced cancers. The repertoire was sequenced with immunoSEQ multiplex PCR; TCRdb's copy has only in-frame clones and lacks some. Among about 70,000 clones, roughly 80% were seen once, and the ten largest hold 6.7%. Sequencing used CD4+ or CD8+ T cells sorted from blood, obtained in a trial of the OX40 agonist ivuxolimab. These receptors were obtained from an adult with an advanced solid tumor such as melanoma, head and neck, liver or kidney cancer. CDR3s include the opening cysteine and the closing phenylalanine or tryptophan. Each record gives: V gene, D gene, J gene, CDR3 length, clone size, CDR3 protein, CDR3 DNA. D genes are given only for firm matches. Size is omitted from some rows. Given values are once, few, many or a class for expanded clones.

V: TRBV21-1
D: .
J: TRBJ2-7
length: 21
size: .
CDR3: CASSKPWTPWSFGTVSYEQYF
DNA: TGTGCCAGCAGCAAACCTTGGACCCCGTGGAGTTTCGGGACGGTCTCCTACGAGCAGTACTTC

V: TRBV2
D: TRBD1
J: TRBJ2-2
length: 14
size: .
CDR3: CASTWDRFTGELFF
DNA: TGTGCCAGTACCTGGGACAGATTCACCGGGGAGCTGTTTTTT

V: TRBV7-3
D: TRBD1
J: TRBJ2-2
length: 15
size: .
CDR3: CASSLTGTGAGELFF
DNA: TGTGCCAGCAGCTTAACCGGGACAGGGGCCGGGGAGCTGTTTTTT

V: TRBV5-1
D: .
J: TRBJ2-3
length: 17
size: .
CDR3: CASSLVSGLLSTDTQYF
DNA: TGCGCCAGCAGCTTAGTATCCGGCCTACTTAGCACAGATACGCAGTATTTT

V: TRBV2
D: TRBD1
J: TRBJ2-1
length: 14
size: .
CDR3: CASSETGGLSEQFF
DNA: TGTGCCAGCAGTGAGACAGGGGGCCTCAGTGAGCAGTTCTTC

V: TRBV18
D: TRBD2
J: TRBJ2-7
length: 16
size: once
CDR3: CASSPPPSGYSYEQYF
DNA: TGTGCCAGCTCACCACCGCCTAGCGGGTACTCCTACGAGCAGTACTTC

V: TRBV4-2
D: .
J: TRBJ2-2
length: 14
size: .
CDR3: CASSPTADGGELFF
DNA: TGTGCCAGCAGCCCGACAGCGGATGGCGGGGAGCTGTTTTTT

V: TRBV18
D: .
J: TRBJ2-1
length: 13
size: .
CDR3: CASSQGPDAEQFF
DNA: TGTGCCAGCTCACAAGGGCCCGACGCTGAGCAGTTCTTC

V: TRBV9
D: .
J: TRBJ1-1
length: 15
size: .
CDR3: CASSVVGQGHTEAFF
DNA: TGTGCCAGCAGCGTAGTAGGACAAGGACACACTGAAGCTTTCTTT

V: TRBV4-2
D: .
J: TRBJ2-2
length: 15
size: .
CDR3: CASSFGGANTGELFF
DNA: TGTGCCAGCAGCTTCGGTGGGGCAAACACCGGGGAGCTGTTTTTT

V: TRBV5-6
D: TRBD1
J: TRBJ1-1
length: 14
size: once
CDR3: CASSKTGGNTEAFF
DNA: TGTGCCAGCAGCAAAACAGGGGGGAACACTGAAGCTTTCTTT

V: TRBV15
D: .
J: TRBJ1-1
length: 14
size: few
CDR3: CATSRVIGGTEAFF
DNA: TGTGCCACCAGCAGAGTCATCGGGGGAACTGAAGCTTTCTTT

V: TRBV28
D: TRBD1
J: TRBJ2-7
length: 15
size: .
CDR3: CASSSSGQRFYEQYF
DNA: TGTGCCAGCAGTAGTTCGGGACAGAGATTCTACGAGCAGTACTTC

V: TRBV19
D: TRBD2
J: TRBJ2-7
length: 15
size: .
CDR3: CASRKDGTSAYEQYF
DNA: TGTGCCAGTAGGAAAGATGGGACTAGCGCGTACGAGCAGTACTTC

V: TRBV5-1
D: .
J: TRBJ1-6
length: 17
size: .
CDR3: CASSLEGTPAAGSPLHF
DNA: TGCGCCAGCAGCTTGGAGGGGACACCTGCGGCCGGTTCACCCCTCCACTTT

V: TRBV6-5
D: TRBD1
J: TRBJ2-5
length: 15
size: .
CDR3: CASSMTGGSQETQYF
DNA: TGTGCCAGCAGTATGACAGGGGGCTCTCAAGAGACCCAGTACTTC

V: TRBV6-1
D: .
J: TRBJ1-6
length: 19
size: .
CDR3: CASSDEGYPRRSYNSPLHF
DNA: TGTGCCAGCAGTGATGAAGGGTACCCCAGGCGCTCCTATAATTCACCCCTCCACTTT

V: TRBV19
D: TRBD2
J: TRBJ2-3
length: 17
size: .
CDR3: CASSIRVAGGSTDTQYF
DNA: TGTGCCAGTAGTATCCGAGTAGCGGGGGGCAGCACAGATACGCAGTATTTT

V: TRBV11-2
D: TRBD2
J: TRBJ2-5
length: 15
size: .
CDR3: CASSLEGLAQETQYF
DNA: TGTGCCAGCAGCTTAGAGGGACTAGCGCAAGAGACCCAGTACTTC

V: TRBV20-1
D: .
J: TRBJ2-1
length: 11
size: .
CDR3: CSARGQDKQFF
DNA: TGCAGTGCTAGAGGACAGGATAAGCAGTTCTTC

V: TRBV5-1
D: .
J: TRBJ2-5
length: 14
size: .
CDR3: CASSLAGDMETQYF
DNA: TGCGCCAGCAGCTTGGCAGGGGATATGGAGACCCAGTACTTC

V: TRBV19
D: .
J: TRBJ1-4
length: 15
size: .
CDR3: CASSPSVGGNEKLFF
DNA: TGTGCCAGTAGTCCATCAGTGGGCGGTAATGAAAAACTGTTTTTT

V: TRBV28
D: TRBD1
J: TRBJ2-7
length: 13
size: once
CDR3: CASRGTVSSEQYF
DNA: TGTGCCAGCCGTGGGACAGTGTCGAGCGAGCAGTACTTC

V: TRBV6-1
D: .
J: TRBJ2-3
length: 15
size: .
CDR3: CASSAAGIRTDTQYF
DNA: TGTGCCAGCAGTGCCGCTGGAATCCGCACAGATACGCAGTATTTT

V: TRBV27
D: TRBD2
J: TRBJ2-7
length: 14
size: once
CDR3: CASSPSGRGGEQYF
DNA: TGTGCCAGCAGTCCGAGCGGGAGGGGAGGCGAGCAGTACTTC

V: TRBV18
D: .
J: TRBJ2-2
length: 17
size: few
CDR3: CASSPLAARPPSGELFF
DNA: TGTGCCAGCTCACCACTGGCGGCCAGACCTCCTTCCGGGGAGCTGTTTTTT

V: TRBV4-2
D: TRBD1
J: TRBJ2-1
length: 16
size: .
CDR3: CASSQHDRGVAQGQFF
DNA: TGTGCCAGCAGCCAACACGACAGGGGGGTGGCGCAGGGGCAGTTCTTC

V: TRBV5-1
D: TRBD1
J: TRBJ2-1
length: 17
size: .
CDR3: CASSIGTGEPSYNEQFF
DNA: TGCGCCAGCAGCATAGGGACAGGTGAACCCTCCTACAATGAGCAGTTCTTC

V: TRBV5-8
D: .
J: TRBJ1-5
length: 12
size: .
CDR3: CASSLREQPQHF
DNA: TGTGCCAGCAGCTTGAGAGAACAGCCCCAGCATTTT

V: TRBV15
D: .
J: TRBJ2-6
length: 15
size: .
CDR3: CATSQDLSGANVLTF
DNA: TGTGCCACCAGTCAGGACCTATCTGGGGCCAACGTCCTGACTTTC